This TCR beta chain was recovered during a study of blood T cell repertoires in COVID-19. This table comes from immunoSEQ multiplex PCR, and its TCRdb copy is limited to in-frame clones, with some not included. The sample holds around 160,000 clones; 88% are singletons and the top ten take approximately 2.5%. The count of this clone is one. The germline CDR1 and CDR2 sequences are SGHVS and FQNEAQ. The CDR3 has 17 residues. The V gene lost 7 bases and the J gene lost 4 bases, with 23 bases spanning the gap. The chain couples TRBV7-8 to TRBJ2-1; a weak D match, TRBD2 (6 bases). The sample taken for sequencing was peripheral blood. This clonotype was sampled from a human donor in a cohort sampled during active COVID-19. CDR3 DNA sequence: TGTGCCAGCAACCGGCTGGGAGGAAGCAACGAGTACAATGAGCAGTTCTTC. Amino acids: CASNRLGGSNEYNEQFF.